One and the same sample provided the 30 T cell receptor beta chains below, sequenced in a study of neurological immune-mediated disorders. Specified time point: longitudinal time-point 1 (baseline). TCRdb re-called the 5' RACE reads with MiXCR, one entry per CDR3 protein. The table has approximately 37,000 distinct CDR3 sequences, about 3.3% seen once. What was sequenced was PBMCs. Source of these receptors: a woman aged 60-75 years with multiple sclerosis.

This clonotype was detected ten times or more. The V and J genes are TRBV6-5 and TRBJ2-2; the match to TRBD1 covers 7 bases. The J segment lost 2 bases and the V segment lost 6 bases, leaving 9 bases of the junction unmatched. Germline CDR1 and CDR2: MNHEY and SVGAGI. The length of the CDR3 is 16 residues. CDR3 sequence (DNA): TGTGCCAGCAGGGCACCGGGACAGAGAAACACCGGGGAGCTGTTTTTT. Amino acids: CASRAPGQRNTGELFF.

This clonotype was seen a handful of times. V gene TRBV19 combines with J gene TRBJ2-3; TRBD1 might be the D (5 bases). The CDR3 covers 11 residues. The germline V gene encodes CDR1 LNHDA and CDR2 SQIVND (reference sequence). V dropped 7 bases and J dropped 5 bases, with 7 bases sitting between them. The CDR3 loop reads CASTQGDTQYF. CDR3 in DNA: TGTGCCAGTACGCAGGGAGATACGCAGTATTTT.

This clonotype has a count of ten or more. V usage is TRBV7-2 and J usage is TRBJ2-7; 14 nucleotides match TRBD2. V lost 3 bases and J lost 3; bases outside the gene matches: 4. Per the germline V gene, CDR1 is SGHTA and CDR2 is FQGNSA. The CDR3 has 16 residues. The CDR3 spells CASSLGLAGVLYEQYF. As DNA, the CDR3 is TGTGCCAGCAGCTTGGGACTAGCGGGGGTTCTCTACGAGCAGTACTTC.

This clonotype was observed many times. The V and J genes are TRBV6-5 and TRBJ1-1; unclear D gene. The CDR3 is made up of 15 amino acids. Trimming cost V 2 bases and J 5 bases, with 15 bases left between them. Per germline, CDR1 MNHEY and CDR2 SVGAGI. CDR3 amino acids: CASSYRLSGGTEAFF. The CDR3 region has the DNA TGTGCCAGCAGTTACCGTCTTTCGGGAGGGACTGAAGCTTTCTTT.

This clonotype appeared many times. The rearrangement joins TRBV12-3 or TRBV12-4 to TRBJ1-1; D is ambiguous. The CDR3 spans 12 residues. V lost 5 bases to trimming and J lost 6 bases, with 10 bases between them. In DNA, the CDR3 is TGTGCCAGCAGTCCCCCGCGCGCTGAAGCTTTCTTT. It is translated as CASSPPRAEAFF.

The chain recombines TRBV4-1 with TRBJ2-1; TRBD2 might be the D (5 bases). With 0 bases removed from V and 2 bases from J, the gap between germline ends came to 14 bases. Germline lookup yields CDR1 MGHRA and CDR2 YSYEKL. The length of the CDR3 is 17 residues. CDR3 bases: TGCGCCAGCAGCCAAGAGAGGCGGGCCAGAACCTACAATGAGCAGTTCTTC. Amino acid sequence: CASSQERRARTYNEQFF.

This clonotype was seen many times. Here the CDR3 DNA reads TGCAGTGCTGCCCCCGGACATGCTGGCAATCAGCCCCAGCATTTT. Encoded protein: CSAAPGHAGNQPQHF. The chain is built from TRBV20-1 and TRBJ1-5; a weak D match, TRBD1 (5 bases). V lost 5 bases and J lost 2, with 16 bases in between. CDR3 length equals 15 residues. Germline V gene sequence: CDR1 DFQATT, CDR2 SNEGSKA (reference sequence).

In this sample, this clonotype turned up many times. This chain uses TRBV18 with TRBJ1-4; D is possibly TRBD1 (6 bases). CDR1 is KGHSH, CDR2 LQKENI, per germline. This CDR3 is 16 amino acids long. Deletions cut 5 bases from V and 0 bases from J, with 13 bases between. The CDR3 spells CASSVQGRTTNEKLFF. In DNA, the CDR3 is TGTGCCAGCTCAGTCCAGGGGCGAACAACTAATGAAAAACTGTTTTTT.

This clonotype occurred many times. This sequence joins TRBV6-5 and TRBJ2-2; 8 bases fit TRBD1. V lost 6 bases to trimming and J lost 4 bases; unmatched junction nucleotides: 7. CDR1 is MNHEY, CDR2 SVGAGI, per germline. The CDR3 is 15 residues long. In DNA form, the CDR3 reads TGTGCCAGCAGGACAGGGGATCGGGTCACCGGGGAGCTGTTTTTT. Its translation is CASRTGDRVTGELFF.

Ten or more counts support this clonotype. The chain links TRBV5-1 to TRBJ1-1; TRBD1 agrees at 9 bases. The CDR3 runs 15 residues. Germline values: CDR1 SGHRS, CDR2 YFSETQ. Trimming at V came to 4 bases and at J to 5 bases, leaving 9 bases not matched to a gene. The chain's CDR3 is CASSLPGQGGTEAFF. CDR3 bases: TGCGCCAGCAGCCTACCGGGACAGGGTGGTACTGAAGCTTTCTTT.

This clonotype has ten or more counts. The rearrangement joins TRBV20-1 to TRBJ2-6; no clear D. The V gene lost 6 bases and the J gene lost 0 bases, with 12 bases spanning the gap. The CDR3 extends over 15 amino acids. CDR1 is DFQATT and CDR2 is SNEGSKA in the germline V gene (reference sequence). The CDR3 DNA follows: TGCAGTGCCACATTAGCCCCCTCTGGGGCCAACGTCCTGACTTTC. It specifies CSATLAPSGANVLTF.

This clonotype has ten or more counts. The rearrangement uses TRBV5-1 and TRBJ2-1; 7 bases line up with TRBD1. The CDR3 runs to 14 residues. CDR1 and CDR2 from the germline V gene are SGHRS and YFSETQ. J was trimmed by 1 base and V by 4 bases; bases with no gene match: 2. Written as DNA, the CDR3 is TGCGCCAGCAGCCCGGGACAGTCCTACAATGAGCAGTTCTTC. Its protein product is CASSPGQSYNEQFF.

This clonotype was seen at least ten times. The chain uses TRBV5-1 and TRBJ1-1; D remains ambiguous. The V gene lost 0 bases and the J gene lost 0 bases, with 15 bases spanning the gap. CDR3 size: 17 residues. The germline gives CDR1 SGHRS, CDR2 YFSETQ. CDR3 in DNA: TGCGCCAGCAGCTTGGCTAGGGTGGAGAGCATGAACACTGAAGCTTTCTTT. Translated, it gives CASSLARVESMNTEAFF. The whole variable domain, filled in from reference TRBV5-1 and TRBJ1-1, reads KAGVTQTPRYLIKTRGQQVTLSCSPISGHRSVSWYQQTPGQGLQFLFEYFSETQRNKGNFPGRFSGRQFSNSRSEMNVSTLELGDSALYLCASSLARVESMNTEAFFGQGTRLTVV.

This clonotype was picked up a small number of times. The rearrangement joins TRBV7-8 to TRBJ2-2; 8 nucleotides align to TRBD2. V was clipped by 5 bases and J by 6 bases; unmatched bases: 5. Germline CDR1 is SGHVS and CDR2 is FQNEAQ. CDR3 length: 14 residues. The CDR3 spells CASSRGGSPGELFF. The CDR3 nucleotides are TGTGCCAGCAGCCGGGGGGGGTCCCCCGGGGAGCTGTTTTTT.

This clonotype was recorded at least ten times. This chain uses TRBV20-1 with TRBJ2-2, with TRBD1 identical over 8 bases. The CDR3 has 15 residues. With V trimmed by 0 bases and J by 7 bases, 7 bases remained unmatched. Germline CDR1 is DFQATT and CDR2 is SNEGSKA (reference sequence). CDR3 bases: TGCAGTGCTAGAGATAGAGGACAGGGAGGCGGGGAGCTGTTTTTT. This sequence encodes CSARDRGQGGGELFF.

This clonotype is deemed medium-sized. V and J are TRBV9 and TRBJ1-6; D gene unclear. The CDR3 contains 14 residues. V was trimmed by 2 bases and J by 8 bases, leaving 11 bases between them. Germline CDR1 reads SGDLS; CDR2 reads YYNGEE. The CDR3 spells CASSVKSGDSPLHF. The CDR3 DNA sequence: TGTGCCAGCAGCGTGAAGTCCGGGGATTCACCCCTCCACTTT.

The table lists this clonotype with many counts. The V gene is TRBV20-1, the J gene TRBJ1-1; the D gene is possibly TRBD1 (5 bases). CDR1 is DFQATT, CDR2 SNEGSKA, per germline (reference sequence). V lost 6 bases and J lost 3, with 14 bases in between. This CDR3 is 13 amino acids long. CDR3 nucleotides: TGCAGTGCCGCAGGTGGGGCCTACACTGAAGCTTTCTTT. It yields the protein CSAAGGAYTEAFF.

This clonotype was counted at least ten times. This sequence joins TRBV5-1 and TRBJ2-3; 10 bases line up with TRBD2. V shed 3 bases and J 0 bases; nucleotides not matched to a gene: 10. This CDR3 comprises 18 residues. Per germline, CDR1 SGHRS and CDR2 YFSETQ. CDR3 sequence reads: CASSSGVAGGLSTDTQYF. CDR3 in DNA: TGCGCCAGCAGCTCCGGGGTAGCGGGGGGCCTTAGCACAGATACGCAGTATTTT.

Many counts were recorded for this clonotype. The chain combines TRBV18 with TRBJ1-4; D gene ambiguous. Trimming took 5 bases from V and 5 from J, leaving 9 bases between them. Germline-derived CDR1 and CDR2 are KGHSH and LQKENI. This CDR3 region has 13 residues. CDR3 in DNA: TGTGCCAGCTCATCCGGGTTAAATGAAAAACTGTTTTTT. Its protein product is CASSSGLNEKLFF.

This clonotype was counted at least ten times. The rearrangement joins TRBV12-3 or TRBV12-4 to TRBJ2-7, with D perhaps matching TRBD2 (6 bases). This CDR3 is built from 15 residues. V lost 2 bases to trimming and J lost 0 bases, with 11 bases between them. The CDR3 protein is CASSLRRGSSYEQYF. The CDR3 DNA reads as TGTGCCAGCAGTTTAAGGCGGGGCAGCTCCTACGAGCAGTACTTC.

With regard to this clonotype: This sequence may be a read error, since a much larger clone differs from it by one base. The CDR3 here is CAIMDRAPNKEQYF. The CDR3 DNA is TGTGCCATCATGGACAGGGCACCGAATAAAGAGCAGTACTTC. The V gene is TRBV10-3, the J gene TRBJ2-7; 8 bases line up with TRBD1. Germline V CDR1 and CDR2: ENHRY, SYGVKD. V shed 7 bases, J shed 7 bases, and the junction held 12 bases outside the gene matches. The CDR3 has 14 residues.

This clonotype was observed once. With a much larger clone just one base away, this may be a read error. The rearrangement joins TRBV20-1 to TRBJ1-1; D is unresolved. The length of the CDR3 is 14 residues. The ends were cut back, 7 bases at V and 1 base at J, with 16 bases in the middle. Germline V gives CDR1 DFQATT, CDR2 SNEGSKA (reference sequence). The CDR3 coding sequence is TGCAGTGTTCACCCCCGGGCGGCGAACACTGAAGCTTTCTTT. This translates into CSVHPRAANTEAFF.

This clonotype was seen at least ten times. The V gene is TRBV9, the J gene TRBJ2-3, with a tentative D call TRBD2 (6 bases). V was cut by 4 bases and J by 1 base, with 16 bases left in between. Germline V gives CDR1 SGDLS, CDR2 YYNGEE. The CDR3 contains 16 residues. In DNA form, the CDR3 reads TGTGCCAGCAGCCCCCGGGATGGCGGGGGCACAGATACGCAGTATTTT. This translates into CASSPRDGGGTDTQYF.

This clonotype was recorded at least ten times. V and J are TRBV5-5 and TRBJ2-6; no firm D call. Per the germline V gene, CDR1 is SGHKS and CDR2 is YYEKEE (reference sequence). Trimming shortened V by 0 bases and J by 0 bases, and 13 bases separated the two germline ends. The CDR3 runs to 18 residues. The CDR3 region is CASSLGPAVSSGANVLTF. As DNA, the CDR3 is TGTGCCAGCAGCTTGGGCCCGGCAGTAAGCTCTGGGGCCAACGTCCTGACTTTC.

This clonotype was seen many times. The chain links TRBV15 to TRBJ1-2, with TRBD1 matching 9 bases. CDR3 length: 15 residues. J lost 4 bases, V lost 0 bases, and 3 bases had no gene match. Per the germline V gene, CDR1 is LNHNV and CDR2 is YYDKDF (reference sequence). CDR3 nucleotide sequence: TGTGCCACCAGCAGAGAGGGGACAGGGATCTATGGCTACACCTTC. Translated, it gives CATSREGTGIYGYTF.

Relative to its sample, this clonotype is large. The V and J genes are TRBV5-1 and TRBJ2-5; 8 bases align to TRBD2. From germline, CDR1 is SGHRS and CDR2 YFSETQ. The CDR3 spans 15 residues. Germline trimming cut 1 base from V and 5 bases from J; bases unmatched to any gene: 7. The CDR3 loop reads CASSLTGGAWETQYF. The CDR3 nucleotides read TGCGCCAGCAGCTTGACGGGGGGGGCTTGGGAGACCCAGTACTTC.

This clonotype was seen ten or more times. This rearrangement joins TRBV5-1 to TRBJ1-2; D perhaps matches TRBD1 (6 bases). The germline gives CDR1 SGHRS, CDR2 YFSETQ. CDR3 length: 16 amino acids. The V gene lost 4 bases and the J gene lost 0 bases, with 16 bases spanning the gap. The CDR3 loop is CASSLISDRPNYGYTF. DNA of the CDR3: TGCGCCAGCAGCCTGATCTCGGACAGACCTAACTATGGCTACACCTTC.

This clonotype was counted many times. The chain couples TRBV5-1 to TRBJ2-1, with 8 bases fitting TRBD2. Germline loops: CDR1 SGHRS, CDR2 YFSETQ. The CDR3 covers 15 residues. V lost 5 bases and J lost 1; bases outside the gene matches: 5. As DNA, the CDR3 is TGCGCCAGCAGACAGGCGGGGGGATCCTACAATGAGCAGTTCTTC. This sequence encodes CASRQAGGSYNEQFF.

This clonotype has a count of ten or more. The chain couples TRBV7-9 to TRBJ2-2, with 9 bases lining up with TRBD1. Germline V gene data show CDR1 as SEHNR and CDR2 as FQNEAQ (reference sequence). The CDR3 runs to 15 residues. The V and J ends lost 8 bases and 4 bases, in that order; junction bases with no gene match: 8. The CDR3 DNA reads as TGTGCCAGCCCCGGGACAGGGCAGGTCACCGGGGAGCTGTTTTTT. The encoded protein is CASPGTGQVTGELFF.

This clonotype occurred many times. The V call is TRBV12-3 or TRBV12-4, the J call TRBJ1-6; D is uncertain. The CDR3 sequence is 12 residues long. Trimming took off 3 bases at V and 7 bases at J, with 4 bases between the two ends. The CDR3 reads CASSFGNSPLHF. As DNA, the CDR3 is TGTGCCAGCAGTTTTGGAAATTCACCCCTCCACTTT.